These 3 T cell receptor beta chains share one sample of origin, sequenced in a study of radiotherapy plus CTLA-4 blockade in lung cancer. Some clones are missing from TCRdb's copy, which holds only in-frame ones; the method was immunoSEQ multiplex PCR. The sample consists of 55,000 to 65,000 clones, over 65% of them appearing once. Sequencing used peripheral blood, obtained from a patient treated with radiotherapy plus ipilimumab. The source is a human donor with non-small cell lung cancer who had a partial response to radiotherapy plus ipilimumab.

The rearrangement links TRBV2 to TRBJ1-2; 8 bases agree with TRBD1. This CDR3 region has 15 residues. V lost 5 bases, J lost 5 bases, and 10 bases stayed unmatched. CDR1 and CDR2 from the germline V gene are SNHLY and FYNNEI. CDR3: CASSPGQVVRYGYTF. The DNA of the CDR3 is TGTGCCAGCAGTCCGGGACAGGTAGTTCGGTATGGCTACACCTTC.

Here the CDR3 reads CASIPRAGGSYEQYF. The CDR3 DNA reads TGTGCCAGCATCCCGAGGGCGGGGGGGTCCTACGAGCAGTACTTC. This chain links TRBV7-2 with TRBJ2-7; 9 bases agree with TRBD2. This CDR3 comprises 15 residues. Germline-derived CDR1 and CDR2 are SGHTA and FQGNSA. Trimming at V came to 7 bases and at J to 1 base, leaving 8 bases not matched to a gene.

The gene calls are TRBV9 and TRBJ2-7; a weak D match, TRBD2 (5 bases). This CDR3 has 14 amino acids. CDR1 SGDLS and CDR2 YYNGEE come from the germline V gene. The V end was cut by 3 bases, the J end by 4 bases, with 14 bases between. The CDR3 coding sequence is TGTGCCAGCAGCGCACAGATACTAGGGTACGAGCAGTACTTC. This translates into CASSAQILGYEQYF. Combining the CDR3 with reference TRBV9 and TRBJ2-7 gives the whole variable domain DSGVTQTPKHLITATGQRVTLRCSPRSGDLSVYWYQQSLDQGLQFLIQYYNGEERAKGNILERFSAQQFPDLHSELNLSSLELGDSALYFCASSAQILGYEQYFGPGTRLTVT.